The sequence of this T cell receptor (beta chain) was determined in a study of blood T cell repertoires in COVID-19. This CDR3 is built from 16 residues. V was clipped by 5 bases and J by 4 bases; unmatched bases: 7. Germline assignment: CDR1 SNHLY and CDR2 FYNNEI. Profiling relied on immunoSEQ multiplex PCR, and the TCRdb table lists in-frame clones only, not all of them. The repertoire holds approximately 170,000 clones, approximately 86% seen once, with 2.5% to 3% in the top ten. The receptor comes from a woman aged 80 or over with COVID-19, enrolled during active disease. This rearrangement joins TRBV2 to TRBJ2-1; 11 bases agree with TRBD2. What was sequenced was peripheral blood. The CDR3 loop reads CASSRMGLADYNEQFF. The CDR3 coding sequence is TGTGCCAGCAGTCGTATGGGACTAGCGGATTACAATGAGCAGTTCTTC.